A single sample is the source of the 18 T cell receptor beta chains below, sequenced in a study of cytotoxic CD8 clonotypes in ibrutinib-treated CLL. Profiled with immunoSEQ multiplex PCR; TCRdb holds only in-frame clones, not every one. This table has 35,000 to 55,000 clones, roughly 76% appearing once. Here the sequenced sample was PBMCs, taken after 12 months of ibrutinib treatment. These receptors all come from a human donor with chronic lymphocytic leukemia.

This clone was observed a single time. This chain connects TRBV5-1 to TRBJ2-7, with TRBD2 matching 9 bases. The germline gives CDR1 SGHRS, CDR2 YFSETQ. J gave up 0 bases and V 0 bases, and 4 bases lay outside the gene matches. The CDR3 has 16 residues. CDR3 sequence reads: CASSLVLAGNSYEQYF. CDR3 in DNA: TGCGCCAGCAGCTTGGTGCTAGCGGGGAACTCCTACGAGCAGTACTTC.

The chain joins TRBV19 to TRBJ1-2; 9 bases fit TRBD1. Germline V gene sequence: CDR1 LNHDA, CDR2 SQIVND (reference sequence). The CDR3 is 15 residues long. Losses at the gene ends were 4 bases for V and 3 bases for J; bases not matched to a gene: 6. CDR3 nucleotides: TGTGCCAGTAGTACCGGGACAGGGCGGCACTATGGCTACACCTTC. As protein: CASSTGTGRHYGYTF. Full variable domain (rest looked up from reference TRBV19 and TRBJ1-2): DGGITQSPKYLFRKEGQNVTLSCEQNLNHDAMYWYRQDPGQGLRLIYYSQIVNDFQKGDIAEGYSVSREKKESFPLTVTSAQKNPTAFYLCASSTGTGRHYGYTFGSGTRLTVV.

This clone occurred a few times. The rearrangement uses TRBV5-1 and TRBJ2-6, with D tentatively TRBD1 (5 bases). Trimming stripped 3 bases from V and 4 bases from J, with 20 bases between. The germline V gene encodes CDR1 SGHRS and CDR2 YFSETQ. The CDR3 extends over 18 amino acids. The CDR3 protein is CASSSGTGHLSGANVLTF. Here the CDR3 DNA reads TGCGCCAGCAGCTCAGGTACAGGTCACCTCTCCGGGGCCAACGTCCTGACTTTC. The full variable domain, its missing parts supplied by reference TRBV5-1 and TRBJ2-6, is KAGVTQTPRYLIKTRGQQVTLSCSPISGHRSVSWYQQTPGQGLQFLFEYFSETQRNKGNFPGRFSGRQFSNSRSEMNVSTLELGDSALYLCASSSGTGHLSGANVLTFGAGSRLTVL.

The gene calls are TRBV4-1 and TRBJ1-2; 10 bases are shared with TRBD1. The junction had 13 bases not matched to a gene; V was cut back by 5 bases and J by 7 bases. This CDR3 is built from 16 residues. Germline values: CDR1 MGHRA, CDR2 YSYEKL. CDR3 nucleotide sequence: TGCGCCAGCAGCGTACCCTGGAGACAGGGGGCAGGTGGCTACACCTTC. Translated, it gives CASSVPWRQGAGGYTF.

CDR3: CASSLVPGQETQYF. CDR3 in DNA: TGTGCCAGCAGCTTAGTCCCGGGGCAGGAGACCCAGTACTTC. The chain joins TRBV7-2 to TRBJ2-5; possibly TRBD1 or TRBD2 for D (5 bases each). Germline CDR1 is SGHTA and CDR2 is FQGNSA. Trimming took 1 base from V and 5 from J, leaving 11 bases between them. This CDR3 has 14 amino acids. The entire variable domain, with the rest obtained from reference TRBV7-2 and TRBJ2-5, is as follows: GAGVSQSPSNKVTEKGKDVELRCDPISGHTALYWYRQSLGQGLEFLIYFQGNSAPDKSGLPSDRFSAERTGGSVSTLTIQRTQQEDSAVYLCASSLVPGQETQYFGPGTRLLVL.

A few counts support this clone. A junction end diverges from the germline sequence, so it may reflect a read error. This sequence joins TRBV11-2 and TRBJ1-1; no clear D. Germline V gene lookup returns CDR1 SGHAT and CDR2 FQNNGV. The CDR3 runs to 13 residues. The DNA for the CDR3 is TGTGCCAGCACCTTAGAGGGTTATACTGAAGCTTTCTTT. Encoded protein: CASTLEGYTEAFF.

This clone appeared a single time. The rearrangement links TRBV4-1 to TRBJ2-2, with 12 bases lining up with TRBD1. The ends lost 4 bases at V and 3 bases at J; junction bases unmatched: 6. The CDR3 extends over 17 amino acids. The germline CDR1 and CDR2 sequences are MGHRA and YSYEKL. The CDR3 is CASSPVGQGADTGELFF. The CDR3 DNA reads TGCGCCAGCAGCCCAGTGGGACAGGGGGCGGACACCGGGGAGCTGTTTTTT.

J is TRBJ2-5 and V is TRBV5-1, with TRBD1 identical over 7 bases. The CDR3 totals 14 residues. J was trimmed by 5 bases and V by 7 bases; bases with no gene match: 11. CDR1 is SGHRS, CDR2 YFSETQ, per germline. The CDR3 reads CASSPVQGKETQYF. The DNA of the CDR3 is TGCGCCAGCTCGCCCGTACAGGGGAAGGAGACCCAGTACTTC.

This chain uses TRBV27 with TRBJ1-1; tentatively, D is TRBD1 (6 bases). The CDR3 totals 14 residues. Germline V lookup: CDR1 MNHEY, CDR2 SMNVEV (reference sequence). Trimming removed 3 bases from V and 4 bases from J, with 12 bases in between. The CDR3, as DNA: TGTGCCAGCAGTTTTTTTACAGGGTCCACTGAAGCTTTCTTT. This sequence encodes CASSFFTGSTEAFF.

V gene TRBV7-2 combines with J gene TRBJ2-3, with 8 bases fitting TRBD2. Germline V gives CDR1 SGHTA, CDR2 FQGNSA. The CDR3 spans 15 residues. Trimming removed 5 bases from V and 7 bases from J; junction bases left unmatched: 11. CDR3: CASSISYGGAYTQYF. DNA of the CDR3: TGTGCCAGCAGCATATCCTACGGGGGGGCATATACGCAGTATTTT.

A few counts support this clone. The chain combines TRBV7-8 with TRBJ1-2, with D possibly being TRBD1 (6 bases). V was trimmed by 1 base and J by 3 bases, leaving 18 bases between them. The CDR3 runs to 17 residues. The germline CDR1 and CDR2 sequences are SGHVS and FQNEAQ. DNA for the CDR3: TGTGCCAGCAGCTTAGTCGGGCCGAAACAGGGCTACTATGGCTACACCTTC. Its protein is CASSLVGPKQGYYGYTF.

This clone was detected once. The CDR3 loop reads CASSSGTGLFYEQYF. CDR3 sequence (DNA): TGTGCCAGCAGCTCCGGGACAGGGTTATTCTACGAGCAGTACTTC. This chain uses TRBV5-6 with TRBJ2-7, with 9 bases lining up with TRBD1. V trimming: 3 bases; J trimming: 3 bases; junction bases outside the gene matches: 7. The CDR3 totals 15 residues. Germline V lookup: CDR1 SGHDT, CDR2 YYEEEE.

V gene TRBV4-1 combines with J gene TRBJ2-7; weak D call: TRBD2 (5 bases). V was pared by 4 bases and J by 3 bases, with 22 bases between. Germline lookup yields CDR1 MGHRA and CDR2 YSYEKL. The CDR3 totals 17 residues. The DNA of the CDR3 is TGCGCCAGCAGCCTATTAACACCGGGGAGTTTGGTCTACGAGCAGTACTTC. It specifies CASSLLTPGSLVYEQYF.

The chain links TRBV7-6 to TRBJ1-3, with D perhaps TRBD1 (6 bases). The V gene lost 3 bases and the J gene lost 0 bases, with 12 bases spanning the gap. There are 16 residues in the CDR3. CDR1 and CDR2 from the germline V gene are SGHVS and FNYEAQ. The CDR3, as DNA: TGTGCCAGCAGCTTGGGGACACCTTACTCTGGAAACACCATATATTTT. The encoded protein is CASSLGTPYSGNTIYF.

V is TRBV5-4 and J is TRBJ2-1, with 9 bases that match TRBD2. The CDR3 covers 17 residues. V dropped 2 bases and J dropped 4; count of bases not matched to a gene: 10. Germline lookup yields CDR1 SGHNT and CDR2 YYREEE (reference sequence). The CDR3 reads CASSLLSGGTPYNEQFF. In DNA, the CDR3 is TGTGCCAGCAGCTTATTAAGCGGGGGGACCCCATACAATGAGCAGTTCTTC. The full variable domain, completed using reference TRBV5-4 and TRBJ2-1, is ETGVTQSPTHLIKTRGQQVTLRCSSQSGHNTVSWYQQALGQGPQFIFQYYREEENGRGNFPPRFSGLQFPNYSSELNVNALELDDSALYLCASSLLSGGTPYNEQFFGPGTRLTVL.

The chain combines TRBV27 with TRBJ1-5, with a tentative D call TRBD1 (5 bases). The CDR3 has 15 residues. Germline assignment: CDR1 MNHEY and CDR2 SMNVEV (reference sequence). V lost 7 bases to trimming and J lost 1 base, with 14 bases between them. The CDR3 loop is CASKTGGTSNQPQHF. CDR3 DNA sequence: TGTGCCAGCAAAACGGGGGGGACGAGCAATCAGCCCCAGCATTTT.

The CDR3 loop is CASSRYRGEDGYTF. CDR3 nucleotide sequence: TGTGCCAGCAGCCGGTACAGGGGTGAGGACGGCTACACCTTC. The chain combines TRBV7-2 with TRBJ1-2, with TRBD1 identical over 7 bases. The CDR3 sequence is 14 residues long. Germline V gives CDR1 SGHTA, CDR2 FQGNSA. Germline trimming cut 5 bases from V and 8 bases from J; bases unmatched to any gene: 11. The full variable domain, its missing parts supplied by reference TRBV7-2 and TRBJ1-2, is GAGVSQSPSNKVTEKGKDVELRCDPISGHTALYWYRQSLGQGLEFLIYFQGNSAPDKSGLPSDRFSAERTGGSVSTLTIQRTQQEDSAVYLCASSRYRGEDGYTFGSGTRLTVV.

J is TRBJ1-2 and V is TRBV5-4; D gene unclear. V was shortened by 0 bases and J by 2 bases, with 5 bases between the two germline ends. The CDR3 spans 13 residues. Germline CDR1 reads SGHNT; CDR2 reads YYREEE (reference sequence). CDR3: CASSLDKNYGYTF. In DNA, the CDR3 is TGTGCCAGCAGCTTGGACAAAAACTATGGCTACACCTTC.